This TCR beta chain was profiled in a study of blood T cell repertoires in COVID-19. Study in general: Sources were T cells, B-cell-depleted T cells, or PBMCs; the material itself was cDNA or gDNA.

Participants had their cohort set by participant-reported clinical history. The method was immunoSEQ multiplex PCR; TCRdb's version includes in-frame clones alone and lacks a portion of them. The sample lists 150,000 to 200,000 clones, 65% to 85% occurring once. The CDR3 has 15 residues. The trim removed 2 bases at V and 7 bases at J, leaving 6 bases unmatched. Germline values: CDR1 MNHEY, CDR2 SVGAGI. The TCR sequence derives from a woman aged 55-70 years who had recovered from COVID-19. The sample was PBMCs or T cells enriched from blood (not recorded which). The chain combines TRBV6-5 with TRBJ2-2; 8 bases line up with TRBD1. CDR3 bases: TGTGCCAGCAGTTACGGCAGACAGGGGAACGGGGAGCTGTTTTTT. This gives the protein CASSYGRQGNGELFF.